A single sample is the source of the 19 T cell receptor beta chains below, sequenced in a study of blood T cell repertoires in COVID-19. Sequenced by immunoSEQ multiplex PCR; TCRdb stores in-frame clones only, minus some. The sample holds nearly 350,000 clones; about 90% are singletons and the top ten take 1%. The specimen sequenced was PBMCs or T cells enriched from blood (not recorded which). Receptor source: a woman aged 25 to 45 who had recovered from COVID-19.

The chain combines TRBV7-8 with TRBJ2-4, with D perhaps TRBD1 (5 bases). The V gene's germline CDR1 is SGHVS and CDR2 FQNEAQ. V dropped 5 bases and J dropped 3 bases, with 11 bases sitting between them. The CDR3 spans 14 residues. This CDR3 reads CASSPQVGKNIQYF. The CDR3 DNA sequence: TGTGCCAGCAGCCCACAGGTCGGCAAAAACATTCAGTACTTC.

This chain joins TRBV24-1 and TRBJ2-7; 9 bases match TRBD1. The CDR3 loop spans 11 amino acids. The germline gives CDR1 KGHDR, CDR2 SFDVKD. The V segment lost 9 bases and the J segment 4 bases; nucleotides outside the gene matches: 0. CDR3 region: CATGQGYEQYF. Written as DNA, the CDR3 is TGTGCCACCGGACAGGGGTACGAGCAGTACTTC.

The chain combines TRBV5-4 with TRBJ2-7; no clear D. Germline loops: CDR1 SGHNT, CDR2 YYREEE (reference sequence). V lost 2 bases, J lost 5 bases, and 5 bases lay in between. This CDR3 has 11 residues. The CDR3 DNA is TGTGCCAGCAGCTTCGCTAACGAGCAGTACTTC. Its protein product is CASSFANEQYF.

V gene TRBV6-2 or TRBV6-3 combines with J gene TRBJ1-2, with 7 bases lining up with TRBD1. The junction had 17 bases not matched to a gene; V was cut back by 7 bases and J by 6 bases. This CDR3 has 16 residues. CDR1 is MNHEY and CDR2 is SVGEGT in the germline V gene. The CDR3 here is CASTPTGGQAKDGYTF. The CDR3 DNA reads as TGTGCCAGCACCCCCACAGGAGGACAGGCTAAGGATGGCTACACCTTC.

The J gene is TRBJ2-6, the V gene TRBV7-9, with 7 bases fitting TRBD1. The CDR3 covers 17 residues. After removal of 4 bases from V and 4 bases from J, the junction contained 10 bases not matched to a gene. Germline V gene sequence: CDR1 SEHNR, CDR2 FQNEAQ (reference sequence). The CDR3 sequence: CASSSNSQGSGANVLTF. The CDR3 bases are TGTGCCAGCAGCTCGAACTCACAGGGGAGCGGGGCCAACGTCCTGACTTTC.

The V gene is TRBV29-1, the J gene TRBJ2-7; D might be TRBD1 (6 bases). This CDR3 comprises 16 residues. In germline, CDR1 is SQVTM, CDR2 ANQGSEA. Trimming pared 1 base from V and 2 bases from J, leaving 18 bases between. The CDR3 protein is CSVEGVGALEPYEQYF. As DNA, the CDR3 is TGCAGCGTTGAAGGGGTGGGGGCCCTCGAACCCTACGAGCAGTACTTC.

The CDR3 DNA follows: TGTGCCAGCAGTTACTCGCAGGGGGCGGTCTATGGCTACACCTTC. Protein sequence: CASSYSQGAVYGYTF. The genes are TRBV6-5 and TRBJ1-2; 8 bases line up with TRBD1. CDR1 and CDR2 (germline): MNHEY, SVGAGI. V dropped 0 bases and J dropped 4; count of bases not matched to a gene: 4. The length of the CDR3 is 15 residues.

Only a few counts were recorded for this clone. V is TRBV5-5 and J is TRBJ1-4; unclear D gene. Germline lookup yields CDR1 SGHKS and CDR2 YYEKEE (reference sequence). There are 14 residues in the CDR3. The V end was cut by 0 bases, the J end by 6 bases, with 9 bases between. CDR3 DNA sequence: TGTGCCAGCAGCTTGGGCCCTATGGATGAAAAACTGTTTTTT. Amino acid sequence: CASSLGPMDEKLFF.

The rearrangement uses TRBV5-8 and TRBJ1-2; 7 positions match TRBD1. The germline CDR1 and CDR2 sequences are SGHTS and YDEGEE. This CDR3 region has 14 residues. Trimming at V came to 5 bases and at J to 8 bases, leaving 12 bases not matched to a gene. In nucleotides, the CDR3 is TGTGCCAGCAGTCCGCGCGACAGGGTCCGCGGCTACACCTTC. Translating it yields CASSPRDRVRGYTF.

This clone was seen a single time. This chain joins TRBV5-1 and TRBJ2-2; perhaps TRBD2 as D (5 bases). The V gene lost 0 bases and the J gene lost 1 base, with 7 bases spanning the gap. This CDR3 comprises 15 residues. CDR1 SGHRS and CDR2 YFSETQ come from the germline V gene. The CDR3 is CASSLEAVNTGELFF. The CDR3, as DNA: TGCGCCAGCAGCTTGGAAGCGGTGAACACCGGGGAGCTGTTTTTT.

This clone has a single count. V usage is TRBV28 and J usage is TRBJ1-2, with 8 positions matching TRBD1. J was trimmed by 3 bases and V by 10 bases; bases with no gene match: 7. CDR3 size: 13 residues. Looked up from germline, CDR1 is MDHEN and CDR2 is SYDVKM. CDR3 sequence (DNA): TGTGCCACCCAGGGGGCTTCTGACTATGGCTACACCTTC. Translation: CATQGASDYGYTF.

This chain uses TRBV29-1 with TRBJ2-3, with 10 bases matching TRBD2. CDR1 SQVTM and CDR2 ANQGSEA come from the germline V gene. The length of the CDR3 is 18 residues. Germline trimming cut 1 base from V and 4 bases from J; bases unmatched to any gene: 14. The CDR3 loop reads CSVEGVPPTSGAPDTQYF. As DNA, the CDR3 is TGCAGCGTTGAAGGAGTCCCCCCAACTAGCGGGGCCCCAGATACGCAGTATTTT.

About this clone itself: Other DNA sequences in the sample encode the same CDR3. CDR3 loop: CATSRDRNTEAFF. CDR3 nucleotide sequence: TGTGCCACCAGCAGAGATAGGAACACTGAAGCTTTCTTT. The rearrangement links TRBV15 to TRBJ1-1; no clear D gene. CDR3 length equals 13 residues. Trimming took 0 bases from V and 1 from J, leaving 3 bases between them. The germline CDR1 and CDR2 sequences are LNHNV and YYDKDF (reference sequence).

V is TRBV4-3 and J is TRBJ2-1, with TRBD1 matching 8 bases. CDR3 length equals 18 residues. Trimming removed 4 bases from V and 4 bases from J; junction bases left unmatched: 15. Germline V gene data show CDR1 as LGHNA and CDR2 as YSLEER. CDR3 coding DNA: TGCGCCAGCAGCCTTTTTACAGGGGCAGGGGGCCTTTACAATGAGCAGTTCTTC. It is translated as CASSLFTGAGGLYNEQFF.

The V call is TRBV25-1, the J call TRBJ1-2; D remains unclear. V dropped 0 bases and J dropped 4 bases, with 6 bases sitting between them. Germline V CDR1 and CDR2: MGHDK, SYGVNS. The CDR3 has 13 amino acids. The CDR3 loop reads CASSEYSRYGYTF. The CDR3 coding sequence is TGTGCCAGCAGTGAATATAGCCGCTATGGCTACACCTTC.

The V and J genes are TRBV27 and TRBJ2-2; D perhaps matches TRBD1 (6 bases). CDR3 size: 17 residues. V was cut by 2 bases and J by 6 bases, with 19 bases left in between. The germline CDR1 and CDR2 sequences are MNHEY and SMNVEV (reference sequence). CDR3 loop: CASSLKATGSLAGELFF. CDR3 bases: TGTGCCAGCAGTTTAAAGGCCACAGGGTCCCTTGCCGGGGAGCTGTTTTTT.

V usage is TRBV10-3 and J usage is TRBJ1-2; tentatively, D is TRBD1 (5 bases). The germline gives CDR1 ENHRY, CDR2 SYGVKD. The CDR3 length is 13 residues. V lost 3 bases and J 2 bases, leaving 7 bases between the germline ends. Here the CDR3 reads CAISDGGNYGYTF. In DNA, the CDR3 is TGTGCCATCAGTGACGGGGGAAACTATGGCTACACCTTC.

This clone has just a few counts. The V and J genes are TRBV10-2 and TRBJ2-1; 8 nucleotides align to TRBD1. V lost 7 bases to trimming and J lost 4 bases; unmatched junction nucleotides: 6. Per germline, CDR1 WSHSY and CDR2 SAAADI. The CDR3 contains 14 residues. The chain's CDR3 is CASTHRGLYNEQFF. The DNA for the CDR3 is TGCGCCAGCACTCACAGGGGGTTATACAATGAGCAGTTCTTC.

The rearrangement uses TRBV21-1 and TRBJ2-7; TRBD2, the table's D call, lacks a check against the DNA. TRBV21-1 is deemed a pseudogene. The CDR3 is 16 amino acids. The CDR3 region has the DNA TGTGCCAGCAGCAAAGTTCGAGTAACTTCTAGACACGAGCAGTACTTC. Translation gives CASSKVRVTSRHEQYF.